This note documents a single T cell receptor (beta chain) sequence. This clone has just a few counts. Its antigen is unknown. No base quality information exists; no much larger clone differs at one position. This entry is derived from a study of blood T cell repertoires in COVID-19 (dated by TCRdb to 2018 to 2020). For the wider study: Collaborator samples came from the United States, Italy and Spain and covered acute and convalescent phases of COVID-19. The prospective study material was composed of cDNA or gDNA derived from T cells, B-cell-depleted T cells, or PBMCs. Subjects who had been exposed to COVID-19, were actively infected with it, or had recovered from it provided the deeply sampled blood TCRbeta repertoires that made up the dataset. The repertoires were released in a freely available public database intended as a resource for research on the immune response to SARS-CoV-2. Samples came from the ongoing ImmuneRACE study (first 160 participants) plus 1,254 subjects from 6 global collaborators. The sample metadata nearly always contained a de-identified subject ID, COVID-19 status, age in years and sex. Where HLA class I and class II types were available, the types were taken from metadata supplied by the sample provider, not from assay-based typing.

TCRbeta CDR3 regions were amplified from genomic DNA using the immunoSEQ Assay, a bias-controlled multiplex PCR. As for the authors' bioinformatics: The number of nucleated cells in each sample was estimated by amplification of reference gene primers within the assay. Sequence reads were collapsed and filtered to measure the absolute abundance of every unique TCRbeta CDR3 rearrangement. Productive Simpson clonality was computed per sample as the square root of Simpson's diversity index over productive rearrangements. Imported from immuneACCESS, the table was reduced by TCRdb to in-frame sequences with V and J called. These copies leave out some clones; in studies compared against another copy, an unresolved V gene accounts for under half, and the cause of the remainder is not known. The V and J calls and clone size were taken over from that table, and D and trimming were inferred from the DNA. In this sample the table shows under 200,000 clones, about 80% of which occur a single time. The top ten clonotypes cover 6.5% to 9.5% of the sample.

The CDR1 and CDR2 encoded by the germline V gene are SQVTM and ANQGSEA. V and J are trimmed by 7 bases and 0 bases, and the gene matches miss 6 bases of the junction. From the cysteine up to the phenylalanine, the CDR3 has a length of 14 residues. The only DNA kept is the CDR3, 42 bases in frame from the first base. Points the paper makes about the study in general: Clinical and demographic metadata were provided uncurated, with the amount varying by source and participant.

At one collaborating source in Seattle, patients were enrolled during active infection and were followed longitudinally through the course of disease. Whole blood was collected in K2EDTA tubes by collaborating institutions according to the institutions' own protocols. For TCRbeta analysis, collaborator samples were shipped as frozen whole blood, as isolated PBMCs, or as DNA extracted from either sample type. The receptor comes from a woman aged 55-69 years with COVID-19, enrolled during active disease. The specimen sequenced was peripheral blood. The chain is made from TRBV29-1 and TRBJ1-5, with 7 middle bases fitting TRBD1. This receptor has the CDR3 CSAEGATSNQPQHF. The nucleotide sequence is given as TGCAGCGCCGAGGGGGCCACTAGCAATCAGCCCCAGCATTTT.